What follows are 32 T cell receptor beta chains derived from one specimen sequenced in a study of T cells in narcolepsy. The assay was immunoSEQ multiplex PCR, and TCRdb's table has in-frame clones only and misses some. The sample consists of about 35,000 clones, around 80% of them appearing once. Sequenced: memory (CD45RA-) CD4+ T cells from blood. The receptors come from a human donor in good health.

The rearrangement uses TRBV15 and TRBJ2-3, with 8 nucleotides matching TRBD1. Germline CDR1 is LNHNV and CDR2 is YYDKDF (reference sequence). V lost 0 bases, J lost 2 bases, and 7 bases stayed unmatched. The CDR3 sequence is 17 residues long. CDR3 nucleotide sequence: TGTGCCACCAGCAGAGACTACGGACAGGGTCACACAGATACGCAGTATTTT. Translating it yields CATSRDYGQGHTDTQYF.

The chain joins TRBV7-7 to TRBJ2-3; a weak D match, TRBD1 (5 bases). V was trimmed by 1 base and J by 4 bases, leaving 6 bases between them. The CDR3 sequence is 13 residues long. The germline V gene encodes CDR1 SSHAT and CDR2 FNYEAQ (reference sequence). In DNA, the CDR3 is TGTGCCAGCAGCTTAGGCAGGGCAGATACGCAGTATTTT. Residues: CASSLGRADTQYF.

In regard to this clone: The junction departs from the called germline gene at one end, perhaps through a read error. The V gene is TRBV7-8, the J gene TRBJ2-5, with TRBD1 matching 9 bases. The end of the DNA is better explained by TRBJ2-7, so the J call may be wrong. Germline assignment: CDR1 SGHVS and CDR2 FQNEAQ. There are 16 residues in the CDR3. CDR3 nucleotides: TGTGCCAGCAGCCTAGCTGACAGGGGGTTCTCCTACGAGCAGTACTTC. Encoded protein: CASSLADRGFSYEQYF.

This clone was seen only once. The chain links TRBV6-6 to TRBJ2-2, with a possible D match to TRBD1 (6 bases). Trimming stripped 5 bases from V and 2 bases from J, with 15 bases between. Germline V lookup: CDR1 MNHNY, CDR2 SVGAGI (reference sequence). This CDR3 is 16 amino acids long. The CDR3 protein is CASSLRQVQNTGELFF. CDR3 bases: TGTGCCAGCAGTCTGAGACAGGTCCAAAACACCGGGGAGCTGTTTTTT.

This clone was picked up a small number of times. V and J are TRBV5-1 and TRBJ2-7; D might be TRBD1 or TRBD2, each matching 6 bases. Per the germline V gene, CDR1 is SGHRS and CDR2 is YFSETQ. The germline V and J ends were trimmed by 4 bases and 6 bases, with 20 bases remaining between them. CDR3 length equals 15 residues. CDR3 bases: TGCGCCAGCAGCCCGGAGCCGGGGGCGTCTCTCGAGCAGTACTTC. It encodes CASSPEPGASLEQYF.

This clone was detected once. The chain uses TRBV2 and TRBJ2-5; D is unclear. Judging by the DNA end, TRBJ2-7 fits better; the J call may be wrong. Germline CDR1 and CDR2: SNHLY and FYNNEI. This CDR3 contains 10 residues. In nucleotides, the CDR3 is TGTGCCAGCAGTGACTACGAGCAGTACTTC. This codes for CASSDYEQYF.

The gene calls are TRBV7-2 and TRBJ2-5; 11 bases match TRBD1. The CDR3 contains 15 residues. With 3 bases clipped from V and 2 bases from J, the junction kept 2 bases outside the gene matches. CDR1 is SGHTA and CDR2 is FQGNSA in the germline V gene. CDR3 in amino acids: CASSFGTGGQETQYF. The CDR3 nucleotides read TGTGCCAGCAGCTTTGGGACAGGGGGGCAAGAGACCCAGTACTTC.

The genes are TRBV7-2 and TRBJ2-2; D is perhaps TRBD1 (5 bases). The CDR3 contains 14 residues. Trimming took off 4 bases at V and 6 bases at J, with 12 bases between the two ends. Germline CDR1 and CDR2: SGHTA and FQGNSA. The CDR3 sequence is CASSYTGVAGELFF. CDR3 coding DNA: TGTGCCAGCAGCTATACAGGAGTTGCCGGGGAGCTGTTTTTT.

V usage is TRBV7-8 and J usage is TRBJ2-7; D may be TRBD1 (5 bases). This CDR3 is built from 18 residues. Germline V gene lookup returns CDR1 SGHVS and CDR2 FQNEAQ. The V end lost 0 bases, the J end lost 0 bases, and 18 bases lay between the germline ends. Here the CDR3 DNA reads TGTGCCAGCAGCTTAGCAAGCGCATCAGGGTACGGCTCCTACGAGCAGTACTTC. This encodes CASSLASASGYGSYEQYF.

The rearrangement uses TRBV5-1 and TRBJ1-5; perhaps TRBD1 as D (6 bases). From germline, CDR1 is SGHRS and CDR2 YFSETQ. The germline V and J ends were trimmed by 0 bases and 7 bases, with 11 bases remaining between them. The CDR3 sequence is 14 residues long. The CDR3 sequence is CASSLVGGGQPQHF. CDR3 bases: TGCGCCAGCAGCTTGGTAGGGGGAGGCCAGCCCCAGCATTTT.

The chain has TRBV2 and TRBJ2-7; 9 bases fit TRBD2. Germline V gives CDR1 SNHLY, CDR2 FYNNEI. CDR3 length: 13 residues. J gave up 5 bases and V 5 bases, and 4 bases lay outside the gene matches. The CDR3 loop is CASSPSGRNEQYF. Written as DNA, the CDR3 is TGTGCCAGCAGTCCCAGCGGGAGGAACGAGCAGTACTTC.

The chain recombines TRBV27 with TRBJ2-5; 11 bases align to TRBD2. The V gene end was trimmed by 0 bases and the J gene end by 5 bases; junction bases not matched to a gene: 5. This CDR3 is 16 amino acids long. CDR1 and CDR2 from the germline V gene are MNHEY and SMNVEV (reference sequence). The CDR3 region has the DNA TGTGCCAGCAGTTTATCATTAGCGGGGGGGGCGGAGACCCAGTACTTC. It encodes CASSLSLAGGAETQYF.

The chain couples TRBV7-3 to TRBJ2-2; a possible D gene is TRBD1 (5 bases). V lost 5 bases, J lost 0 bases, and 13 bases lay in between. Germline V gene lookup returns CDR1 SGHTA and CDR2 FQGTGA. The length of the CDR3 is 16 residues. DNA for the CDR3: TGTGCCAGCAGCACCTACAGGTCCTCGAACACCGGGGAGCTGTTTTTT. Amino acid sequence: CASSTYRSSNTGELFF. The full variable domain, its missing parts supplied by reference TRBV7-3 and TRBJ2-2, is GAGVSQTPSNKVTEKGKYVELRCDPISGHTALYWYRQSLGQGPEFLIYFQGTGAADDSGLPNDRFFAVRPEGSVSTLKIQRTERGDSAVYLCASSTYRSSNTGELFFGEGSRLTVL.

The DNA of the CDR3 is TGTGCCACCTCAGAGGGGTCGGGTACGCAGTATTTT. As protein: CATSEGSGTQYF. This chain uses TRBV2 with TRBJ2-3; D assignment may be TRBD1 or TRBD2 (5 bases each). The CDR3 consists of 12 residues. CDR1 SNHLY and CDR2 FYNNEI come from the germline V gene. The V gene lost 10 bases and the J gene lost 8 bases, with 16 bases spanning the gap.

The V call is TRBV5-1, the J call TRBJ1-1, with 9 nucleotides matching TRBD1. From germline, CDR1 is SGHRS and CDR2 YFSETQ. CDR3 length equals 14 residues. V dropped 4 bases and J dropped 6; count of bases not matched to a gene: 7. CDR3 sequence (DNA): TGCGCCAGCAGCCTGGGACAGGGAAGACCTGAAGCTTTCTTT. Translation: CASSLGQGRPEAFF.

The V and J genes are TRBV11-3 and TRBJ2-3; either TRBD1 or TRBD2 may supply D (5 bases each). This CDR3 is 14 amino acids long. The V end lost 1 base, the J end lost 6 bases, and 11 bases lay between the germline ends. Germline V gene lookup returns CDR1 SGHNT and CDR2 YENEEA. CDR3 sequence: CASSLGDPTDTQYF. CDR3 nucleotide sequence: TGTGCCAGCAGCTTAGGGGACCCTACGGATACGCAGTATTTT.

The chain has TRBV28 and TRBJ2-3; 8 nucleotides line up with TRBD2. Trimming removed 0 bases from V and 3 bases from J; junction bases left unmatched: 2. The CDR3 covers 15 residues. The germline CDR1 and CDR2 sequences are MDHEN and SYDVKM. CDR3 in amino acids: CASSLWSGGTDTQYF. The CDR3 DNA reads as TGTGCCAGCAGTTTATGGTCGGGGGGGACAGATACGCAGTATTTT.

This clone has only a few counts. The rearrangement joins TRBV6-1 to TRBJ2-3; TRBD2 agrees at 10 bases. The CDR3 length is 15 residues. CDR1 and CDR2 from the germline V gene are MNHNS and SASEGT. The V and J ends lost 6 bases and 8 bases, in that order; junction bases with no gene match: 11. This chain's CDR3 is CASREIAGGSRTQYF. CDR3 DNA sequence: TGTGCCAGCAGGGAAATAGCGGGAGGTTCACGTACGCAGTATTTT.

CDR3 nucleotides: TGTGCCAGCGGGGGTGGGGCAACTAATGAAAAACTGTTTTTT. The encoded protein is CASGGGATNEKLFF. V is TRBV2 and J is TRBJ1-4; TRBD1 is a possible D gene (5 bases). The V gene lost 8 bases and the J gene lost 0 bases, with 10 bases spanning the gap. The CDR3 extends over 14 amino acids. From germline, CDR1 is SNHLY and CDR2 FYNNEI.

The rearrangement links TRBV18 to TRBJ1-1, with TRBD1 identical over 10 bases. V lost 0 bases to trimming and J lost 3 bases; unmatched junction nucleotides: 4. Germline CDR1 reads KGHSH; CDR2 reads LQKENI. The CDR3 extends over 16 amino acids. DNA for the CDR3: TGTGCCAGCTCACCACCCGGACAGGGGGGGTACACTGAAGCTTTCTTT. This gives the protein CASSPPGQGGYTEAFF.

The V gene is TRBV5-4, the J gene TRBJ2-3, with D perhaps matching TRBD1 (7 bases). The CDR3 consists of 15 residues. Trimming took 5 bases from V and 2 from J, leaving 15 bases between them. In germline, CDR1 is SGHNT, CDR2 YYREEE (reference sequence). CDR3 region: CASRAGGTVTDTQYF. The CDR3 nucleotides read TGTGCCAGCAGGGCAGGGGGGACTGTCACAGATACGCAGTATTTT.

The genes are TRBV25-1 and TRBJ2-4; perhaps TRBD2 as D (7 bases). The germline V gene has CDR1 MGHDK and CDR2 SYGVNS. Deletions cut 1 base from V and 3 bases from J, with 16 bases between. CDR3 size: 17 residues. CDR3 nucleotide sequence: TGTGCCAGCAGTGAATCCTTGGGGGGGCGAGACAAAAACATTCAGTACTTC. Its protein product is CASSESLGGRDKNIQYF. Looking up the rest from reference TRBV25-1 and TRBJ2-4 gives the full variable domain: EADIYQTPRYLVIGTGKKITLECSQTMGHDKMYWYQQDPGMELHLIHYSYGVNSTEKGDLSSESTVSRIRTEHFPLTLESARPSHTSQYLCASSESLGGRDKNIQYFGAGTRLSVL.

The V gene is TRBV5-5, the J gene TRBJ2-7; 7 positions match TRBD1. With V trimmed by 3 bases and J by 2 bases, 8 bases remained unmatched. This CDR3 region has 15 residues. CDR1 is SGHKS and CDR2 is YYEKEE in the germline V gene (reference sequence). CDR3 sequence: CASSSYTQGAYEQYF. The CDR3 region has the DNA TGTGCCAGCAGCTCGTACACCCAGGGGGCCTACGAGCAGTACTTC.

The CDR3 is CASSETTGANVLTF. The CDR3 coding sequence is TGTGCCAGCAGTGAGACCACTGGGGCCAACGTCCTGACTTTC. This chain uses TRBV2 with TRBJ2-6; D is ambiguous. This CDR3 contains 14 residues. Deletions cut 3 bases from V and 2 bases from J, with 5 bases between. Germline-derived CDR1 and CDR2 are SNHLY and FYNNEI.

This chain links TRBV6-1 with TRBJ1-1; D uncertain. Per germline, CDR1 MNHNS and CDR2 SASEGT. The CDR3 length is 15 residues. The ends were cut back, 7 bases at V and 1 base at J, with 16 bases in the middle. The CDR3 nucleotides are TGTGCCAGCATTGTTGTCCCTTCGGGGAACACTGAAGCTTTCTTT. Translated: CASIVVPSGNTEAFF.

V gene TRBV6-1 combines with J gene TRBJ1-3; D is unresolved. This CDR3 has 14 amino acids. The germline V and J ends were trimmed by 6 bases and 4 bases, with 13 bases remaining between them. Per the germline V gene, CDR1 is MNHNS and CDR2 is SASEGT. The CDR3 DNA follows: TGTGCCAGCAGGATCCTCGGGATAGGAAACACCATATATTTT. It is translated as CASRILGIGNTIYF.

The chain employs TRBV15 and TRBJ2-2, with TRBD2 matching 8 bases. The germline V gene has CDR1 LNHNV and CDR2 YYDKDF (reference sequence). This CDR3 has 17 amino acids. With V trimmed by 0 bases and J by 4 bases, 7 bases remained unmatched. The CDR3 reads CATSRDSGGLLTGELFF. As DNA, the CDR3 is TGTGCCACCAGCAGAGATTCGGGAGGGCTCCTCACCGGGGAGCTGTTTTTT.

This sequence joins TRBV18 and TRBJ1-2; D is unclear. Germline CDR1 KGHSH, CDR2 LQKENI. Trimming shortened V by 1 base and J by 2 bases, and 5 bases separated the two germline ends. This CDR3 is 13 amino acids long. The CDR3 spells CASSPLENYGYTF. In DNA form, the CDR3 reads TGTGCCAGCTCACCACTAGAGAACTATGGCTACACCTTC.

This chain links TRBV18 with TRBJ2-7, with a tentative D call TRBD1 (5 bases). Deletions cut 3 bases from V and 3 bases from J, with 12 bases between. The germline V gene encodes CDR1 KGHSH and CDR2 LQKENI. The CDR3 extends over 14 amino acids. The CDR3: CASSPQKGNYEQYF. The DNA for the CDR3 is TGTGCCAGCTCACCGCAGAAGGGGAACTACGAGCAGTACTTC.

CDR3 sequence: CASSQWGGRNADTQYF. In DNA form, the CDR3 reads TGCGCCAGCAGCCAATGGGGGGGTCGCAACGCAGATACGCAGTATTTT. The chain is built from TRBV4-3 and TRBJ2-3; 7 bases line up with TRBD2. This CDR3 spans 16 amino acids. Germline assignment: CDR1 LGHNA and CDR2 YSLEER. V shed 2 bases, J shed 4 bases, and the junction held 9 bases outside the gene matches.

The V gene is TRBV5-4, the J gene TRBJ1-1; maybe TRBD1 (5 bases). This CDR3 spans 17 amino acids. The germline V gene has CDR1 SGHNT and CDR2 YYREEE (reference sequence). V lost 0 bases to trimming and J lost 1 base, with 16 bases between them. CDR3 coding DNA: TGTGCCAGCAGCTTGGGTCCCACGGGACGTAGGAACACTGAAGCTTTCTTT. Encoded protein: CASSLGPTGRRNTEAFF.

The sample holds a few counts of this clone. The chain links TRBV7-9 to TRBJ2-3, with D unresolved. The CDR3 runs 13 residues. Trimming pared 3 bases from V and 2 bases from J, leaving 6 bases between. From germline, CDR1 is SEHNR and CDR2 FQNEAQ (reference sequence). The CDR3 sequence is CASSLGSTDTQYF. The CDR3 coding sequence is TGTGCCAGCAGCTTGGGCTCCACAGATACGCAGTATTTT.